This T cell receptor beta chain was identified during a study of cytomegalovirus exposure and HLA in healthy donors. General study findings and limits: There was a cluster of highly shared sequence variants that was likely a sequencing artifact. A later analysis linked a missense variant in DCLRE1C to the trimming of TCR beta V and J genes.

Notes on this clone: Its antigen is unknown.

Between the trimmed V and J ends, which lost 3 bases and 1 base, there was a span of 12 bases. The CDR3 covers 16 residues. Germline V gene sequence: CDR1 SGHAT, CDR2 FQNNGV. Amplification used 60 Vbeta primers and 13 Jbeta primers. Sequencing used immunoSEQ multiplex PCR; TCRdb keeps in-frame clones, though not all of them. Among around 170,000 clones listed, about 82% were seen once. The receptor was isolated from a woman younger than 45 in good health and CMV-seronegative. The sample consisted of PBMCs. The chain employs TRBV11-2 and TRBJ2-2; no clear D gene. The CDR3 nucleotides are TGTGCCAGCAGCTTTCGGGTGACGGGGAACACCGGGGAGCTGTTTTTT. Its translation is CASSFRVTGNTGELFF.